This T cell receptor beta chain emerged from a study of breast tumors, draining lymph nodes, adjacent tissues. General study results and limits: That most tumor T cells come from lymph nodes remained unproven.

This clonotype has only a few counts. What it binds is unknown. V was cut by 2 bases and J by 7 bases, with 3 bases left in between. The length of the CDR3 is 11 residues. From germline, CDR1 is KGHSH and CDR2 LQKENI. Via MiXCR, TCRdb re-called the multiplex PCR reads, giving one row per CDR3 protein. Altogether about 100,000 distinct CDR3 sequences are present, 21% being singletons, with the ten largest covering roughly 1.2%. Breast cancer patients provided tissue from their axillary draining lymph nodes. This rearrangement joins TRBV18 to TRBJ2-1; D unresolved. The receptor's source is a female donor with breast cancer. Some clones in this sample may be carry-over from other donors' samples. Sequenced material: axillary lymph node tissue. CDR3 sequence: CASSPGNEQFF. CDR3 nucleotide sequence: TGTGCCAGCTCACCAGGGAATGAGCAGTTCTTC.